The source of this T cell receptor (beta chain) is a study of CD8+CD57+ T cells in acquired aplastic anemia (dated by TCRdb to the late 2010s). In the study overall: Extracted DNA from sorted CD4+ and CD8+ cells averaged approximately 3 ug, ranging from roughly 0.19 to 27.4 ug. CD8+CD57+ expansion was defined as a frequency above the mean frequency observed in healthy subjects.

Flow cytometry had shown CD8+CD57+ cell expansion in the patients selected for sequencing. All patients had severe acquired aplastic anemia diagnosed by International Study of Aplastic Anemia and Agranulocytosis and Camitta criteria. Patients had received no therapy at the time of blood sampling. In the study, sorted CD4+ and CD8+ blood T cells from patients with severe aplastic anemia and from healthy subjects underwent deep sequencing of TCR repertoires. In the USA, patient enrollment took place under clinicaltrials.gov protocols 00001620, 01623167, 00001397, 00071045, 00081523 and 00961064. Ficoll-Paque density gradient centrifugation was used to isolate peripheral blood mononuclear cells. Before DNA extraction, CD4+ and CD8+ T cells were sorted with FACS or magnetic beads. Beyond this particular receptor, the publication reports: Although roughly 29 CD8+ CDR3 sequences were shared by patients and controls, these sequences appeared highly expressed in patients and within the immunodominant clones of patients. No significant difference in CD8+ Simpson's diversity was found between patients and healthy controls (P=0.060).

Genomic DNA was used as template for profiling of TCR beta VDJ combinations and CDR3 sequences. TCR repertoire sequencing was run on an Illumina HiSeq 2000. Regarding the original processing steps: Repertoires were assessed using TRBV/TRBJ rearrangement plots, CDR3 size and DJ length profiles, and Simpson's diversity index. The most abundant DNA sequence in the deep sequencing data was taken as the immunodominant clone. CDR3 amino acid sequences were screened for sharing across subjects and were compared with published repertoires and the VDJdb database. The public reads were reanalyzed by TCRdb: fastp trimming at Q25, MiXCR alignment, in-frame beta chains only. When rows share a CDR3 protein, they turn into one entry using the most common DNA and genes. TCRdb, not the authors, supplied the V and J calls. This sample gives about 200,000 distinct CDR3 sequences in total; roughly two thirds of them show up just once. The leading ten clones occupy about 60% of the sample.

Details on this clonotype: The antigen it binds to is not known. Per-nucleotide qualities are absent, and no much larger clonotype sits a single base away.

The CDR3 covers 15 residues, taking in both the cysteine and the phenylalanine. Just the 45-base CDR3 DNA is kept, in frame starting at base 1. V is cut by 6 bases and J by 1 base, and the space between the germline ends is 15 bases. In the germline V gene (reference sequence), CDR1 corresponds to MNHEY and CDR2 to SMNVEV. The sequence is built from TRBV27 and TRBJ1-1; TRBD1 could be the D gene, as 6 bases match. The receptor's source is a human donor with aplastic anemia. The sequencing sample was made of sorted CD4+, CD8+, or CD8+CD57+ T cells (not recorded which) from PBMCs. The CDR3: CASSKTGPRNTEAFF. The DNA sequence is given as TGTGCCAGCAGCAAAACAGGGCCTCGGAACACTGAAGCTTTCTTT.